This T cell receptor (beta chain) is from a study of OX40 agonist ivuxolimab in advanced cancers. For context, the study as a whole: Ivuxolimab, which targeted the costimulatory receptor OX40 (CD134), was an agonistic, fully human IgG2 monoclonal antibody. The paper reports the monotherapy dose-escalation portion (N ≈ 50 patients) of the phase I ivuxolimab trial. The dose-escalation cohort was roughly 83% male with a mean age of approximately 60 years, ranging from roughly 23 to 85. Intravenous ivuxolimab was administered to patients every 2 weeks at six dose levels: 0.01, 0.1, 0.3, 1.5, 3 and 10 mg/kg. The point of sequencing TCRbeta in the periphery was to test whether ivuxolimab changed TCR sequence diversity and drove clonal T-cell expansion. Of the roughly 53 patients in dose escalation, some 20 had hepatocellular carcinoma, about 15 had melanoma, 9 had renal cell carcinoma and 9 had head and neck cancer. Prior anti-PD-1, anti-PD-L1 or anti-CTLA-4 therapy was permitted, and 40% of dose-escalation patients had received checkpoint inhibitors. Partial responses were achieved by three dose-escalation patients, of whom one had hepatocellular carcinoma and two had cutaneous melanoma. The investigation overall reported the following: Which antigens the clonally expanded peripheral T cells were specific for was not determined. After ivuxolimab, more expanded clones were found on average in CD8+ T cells than in CD4+ T cells. Low levels of normalized T-cell clonal expansion were also shown by some nonresponding patients. Partial responders in the 0.1-3.0 mg/kg groups had among the lowest normalized peripheral clonal expansion, especially among CD8+ T cells. At doses of 0.1 to 3.0 mg/kg, clonal expansion of both CD4+ and CD8+ blood T cells was observed from baseline to week 6.

This clone was picked up a small number of times. The target of this receptor is not known. The sample holds no much larger clone one base away, and base qualities are not on file. Genomic DNA was isolated from the sorted cells so that the TCRbeta CDR3 region could be sequenced. The immunoSEQ Assay was used for sequencing of TCRbeta CDR3 regions. Sourced from immuneACCESS, this table was stored by TCRdb with only in-frame sequences that have V and J called. A share of the clones is absent; for the studies checked, an unresolved V gene accounts for under half, and the remainder has no known explanation. The sample yields tens of thousands of clones; around 82% were counted once. Together, the top ten hold nearly 9.5% of the sample. The germline V gene yields MGHDK for CDR1 and SYGVNS for CDR2. From the cysteine up to the phenylalanine, the CDR3 has a length of 14 residues. The read is trimmed to its CDR3 DNA, 42 bases read in frame from base 1. Trimming costs V 7 bases and J 2 bases, and their ends lie 15 bases apart.

The trial excluded patients who had a history of autoimmune disease or who were on systemic immunosuppression. Peripheral blood for TCR sequencing was collected from all dose cohorts at baseline, on cycle 4 day 1, and on cycle 7 day 1. The samples were taken from a phase I, first-in-human, multicenter, open-label dose-escalation trial of ivuxolimab. The trial enrolled adults with locally advanced or metastatic head and neck squamous cell, hepatocellular, melanoma or renal cell carcinoma. Before TCR sequencing, CD4+ and CD8+ T cells were separately sorted from peripheral blood. The chain joins TRBV25-1 to TRBJ2-7, and possibly TRBD2, on 5 matching bases. This clonotype was sampled from an adult with an advanced solid tumor such as melanoma, head and neck, liver or kidney cancer. The sequenced sample was CD4+ or CD8+ T cells sorted from blood, obtained in a trial of the OX40 agonist ivuxolimab. The CDR3 corresponds to CASIGGSEPYEQYF. The DNA reads as follows: TGTGCCAGCATAGGAGGTTCAGAGCCCTACGAGCAGTACTTC.